The 25 T cell receptor beta chains presented below share a single source sample, sequenced in a study of cytomegalovirus exposure and HLA in healthy donors. The primer mix had 60 Vbeta and 13 Jbeta primers. This table comes from immunoSEQ multiplex PCR, and its TCRdb copy is limited to in-frame clones, with some not included. The sample shows 120,000 or so clones, around 80% of them seen only once. The sequenced sample was PBMCs. All receptors derive from a man younger than 40 in good health and CMV-seronegative.

This clone was counted a few times. V and J are TRBV5-1 and TRBJ2-7; TRBD2 might be the D (6 bases). From germline, CDR1 is SGHRS and CDR2 YFSETQ. The length of the CDR3 is 13 residues. V lost 7 bases, J lost 4 bases, and 15 bases lay in between. CDR3: CASRWSAGYEQYF. Written as DNA, the CDR3 is TGCGCCAGCCGCTGGAGTGCGGGGTACGAGCAGTACTTC.

Remarks on this clone: Germline is not matched at one junction end, which may reflect a read error. The chain combines TRBV10-3 with TRBJ2-6; 9 nucleotides agree with TRBD1. The length of the CDR3 is 21 residues. CDR1 and CDR2 from the germline V gene are ENHRY and SYGVKD. Written as DNA, the CDR3 is TGTGCCATCAGTGAGTCCCGGGGGACAGGGACCTCCAGCTCTGGGGCCAACGGCCTGACTTTC. Protein sequence: CAISESRGTGTSSSGANGLTF.

The chain combines TRBV27 with TRBJ1-5, with D hard to call. V lost 2 bases to trimming and J lost 1 base, with 9 bases between them. CDR3 size: 15 residues. Germline-derived CDR1 and CDR2 are MNHEY and SMNVEV (reference sequence). The CDR3 DNA sequence: TGTGCCAGCAGTTTAGGCAGAGGGAGCAATCAGCCCCAGCATTTT. Its translation: CASSLGRGSNQPQHF.

The chain couples TRBV2 to TRBJ2-2; no reliable D call. Trimming left V 4 bases short and J 0 bases short, with 18 bases between. The germline V gene encodes CDR1 SNHLY and CDR2 FYNNEI. The CDR3 contains 18 residues. This chain's CDR3 is CASSAPPGAQTNTGELFF. The CDR3 bases are TGTGCCAGCAGTGCACCCCCCGGAGCGCAAACGAACACCGGGGAGCTGTTTTTT.

This rearrangement joins TRBV5-5 to TRBJ1-5; TRBD1 aligns across 10 bases. This CDR3 is 14 amino acids long. V lost 5 bases, J lost 5 bases, and 4 bases stayed unmatched. Germline assignment: CDR1 SGHKS and CDR2 YYEKEE (reference sequence). The CDR3 bases are TGTGCCAGCAGGGCCGGGACAGGGGATCAGCCCCAGCATTTT. This codes for CASRAGTGDQPQHF.

The chain employs TRBV5-1 and TRBJ1-2, with TRBD1 matching over 10 bases. Germline trimming cut 6 bases from V and 2 bases from J; bases unmatched to any gene: 4. There are 14 residues in the CDR3. The germline V gene encodes CDR1 SGHRS and CDR2 YFSETQ. The chain's CDR3 is CASTRDRGNYGYTF. The CDR3 DNA follows: TGCGCCAGCACCCGGGACAGGGGAAACTATGGCTACACCTTC.

The table lists this clone with a count of one. The chain couples TRBV27 to TRBJ2-7; TRBD1 matches at 8 bases. This CDR3 contains 13 residues. V lost 6 bases, J lost 3 bases, and 4 bases stayed unmatched. The germline V gene has CDR1 MNHEY and CDR2 SMNVEV (reference sequence). The CDR3 sequence is CASSPGQGYEQYF. Written as DNA, the CDR3 is TGTGCCAGCAGCCCCGGACAGGGCTACGAGCAGTACTTC.

V and J are TRBV25-1 and TRBJ2-1; maybe TRBD1 (5 bases). Germline V gene data show CDR1 as MGHDK and CDR2 as SYGVNS. The CDR3 contains 17 residues. V dropped 2 bases and J dropped 9 bases, with 23 bases sitting between them. This chain's CDR3 is CASSELFEQAPVGEQFF. The DNA of the CDR3 is TGTGCCAGCAGTGAACTTTTTGAACAGGCCCCCGTGGGTGAGCAGTTCTTC.

The CDR3 region has the DNA TGTGCCAGCAGCGCCCGAATGGGAGGGGGGGAGACCCAGTACTTC. Translation gives CASSARMGGGETQYF. The V gene is TRBV7-8, the J gene TRBJ2-5; D is perhaps TRBD2 (7 bases). Germline values: CDR1 SGHVS, CDR2 FQNEAQ. The CDR3 runs to 15 residues. V dropped 5 bases and J dropped 5 bases, with 18 bases sitting between them.

The chain has TRBV5-4 and TRBJ2-7; D is uncertain. Germline lookup yields CDR1 SGHNT and CDR2 YYREEE (reference sequence). The CDR3 contains 14 residues. Trimming took off 2 bases at V and 2 bases at J, with 11 bases between the two ends. CDR3 in amino acids: CASSFIPSPYEQYF. The DNA of the CDR3 is TGTGCCAGCAGCTTTATTCCTTCCCCCTACGAGCAGTACTTC.

The sample holds one count of this clone. CDR3: CASSLDGHPNTEAFF. CDR3 bases: TGTGCCAGCAGCTTAGACGGACATCCGAACACTGAAGCTTTCTTT. This chain joins TRBV7-2 and TRBJ1-1; possibly TRBD1 for D (5 bases). Deletions cut 1 base from V and 1 base from J, with 10 bases between. This CDR3 contains 15 residues. Germline lookup yields CDR1 SGHTA and CDR2 FQGNSA.

V and J are TRBV5-1 and TRBJ2-1; 9 bases map to TRBD2. The CDR3 sequence is 14 residues long. The junction had 6 bases not matched to a gene; V was cut back by 7 bases and J by 4 bases. CDR1 and CDR2 from the germline V gene are SGHRS and YFSETQ. The CDR3 bases are TGCGCCAGCGCCCGGAGCGGGGGGTACAATGAGCAGTTCTTC. Protein sequence: CASARSGGYNEQFF.

The chain couples TRBV9 to TRBJ1-3; unclear D gene. The CDR3 sequence is 16 residues long. The germline gives CDR1 SGDLS, CDR2 YYNGEE. V was clipped by 0 bases and J by 0 bases, with 10 bases between them. The CDR3 reads CASSVASSSSGNTIYF. The CDR3 nucleotides read TGTGCCAGCAGCGTAGCTTCGAGCTCCTCTGGAAACACCATATATTTT.

The chain uses TRBV9 and TRBJ2-1; D is perhaps TRBD2 (5 bases). The CDR3 covers 17 residues. Germline CDR1 SGDLS, CDR2 YYNGEE. V was trimmed by 3 bases and J by 7 bases, leaving 23 bases between them. In DNA form, the CDR3 reads TGTGCCAGCAGCGACACCGGGATGGACGGATTAGGGAATGAGCAGTTCTTC. The encoded protein is CASSDTGMDGLGNEQFF.

The V call is TRBV7-2, the J call TRBJ2-7, with 11 bases that match TRBD2. This CDR3 is 15 amino acids long. Trimming at V came to 5 bases and at J to 1 base, leaving 4 bases not matched to a gene. Germline CDR1 reads SGHTA; CDR2 reads FQGNSA. CDR3 in amino acids: CASSHTSGGSYEQYF. The CDR3 nucleotides read TGTGCCAGCAGCCACACTAGCGGGGGATCCTACGAGCAGTACTTC.

The rearrangement joins TRBV2 to TRBJ2-7, with D possibly being TRBD2 (5 bases). CDR1 and CDR2 from the germline V gene are SNHLY and FYNNEI. The CDR3 runs 11 residues. Trimming cost V 8 bases and J 3 bases, with 8 bases left between them. The CDR3 reads CASERSYEQYF. In DNA form, the CDR3 reads TGTGCCAGCGAGCGGAGCTACGAGCAGTACTTC.

The CDR3 loop reads CASSLGGADYGYTF. DNA of the CDR3: TGTGCCAGCTCACTAGGGGGCGCAGACTATGGCTACACCTTC. The V gene is TRBV18, the J gene TRBJ1-2; 7 positions agree with TRBD1. Looked up from germline, CDR1 is KGHSH and CDR2 is LQKENI. J lost 3 bases, V lost 4 bases, and 5 bases had no gene match. The CDR3 is made up of 14 amino acids.

This clone showed up just once. The chain recombines TRBV27 with TRBJ2-2; no reliable D call. This CDR3 spans 14 amino acids. CDR1 is MNHEY, CDR2 SMNVEV, per germline (reference sequence). V lost 7 bases, J lost 3 bases, and 12 bases lay in between. The CDR3 sequence: CASKNYRDTGELFF. The CDR3 bases are TGTGCCAGCAAAAACTATCGGGACACCGGGGAGCTGTTTTTT.

The CDR3 sequence: CSHISGGADTQYF. The CDR3 region has the DNA TGCAGCCATATATCGGGGGGAGCAGATACGCAGTATTTT. V and J are TRBV29-1 and TRBJ2-3; TRBD2 matches 7 bases. J gave up 4 bases and V 8 bases, and 9 bases lay outside the gene matches. CDR1 is SQVTM, CDR2 ANQGSEA, per germline. The CDR3 has 13 amino acids.

The V call is TRBV10-3, the J call TRBJ2-2; D unresolved. The CDR3 contains 13 residues. Trimming pared 9 bases from V and 0 bases from J, leaving 8 bases between. The germline gives CDR1 ENHRY, CDR2 SYGVKD. CDR3 nucleotides: TGTGCCATGGCGACACCGAACACCGGGGAGCTGTTTTTT. It yields the protein CAMATPNTGELFF.

To note about this clone: The junction does not match germline at one end; this may be a read error. Other DNA sequences in this sample translate to the same CDR3. Here the CDR3 reads CASSARQGVDYEAFF. CDR3 nucleotides: TGTGCCAGCAGCGCCAGACAGGGTGTGGATTATGAAGCCTTCTTT. The chain has TRBV9 and TRBJ1-1, with 7 bases fitting TRBD1. Germline lookup yields CDR1 SGDLS and CDR2 YYNGEE. The CDR3 consists of 15 residues.

The genes are TRBV18 and TRBJ1-2; weak D call: TRBD1 (5 bases). Germline V gives CDR1 KGHSH, CDR2 LQKENI. This CDR3 comprises 14 residues. Deletions cut 2 bases from V and 4 bases from J, with 11 bases between. The CDR3 DNA is TGTGCCAGCTCACCATCGCAGGGTTCCTATGGCTACACCTTC. Its protein product is CASSPSQGSYGYTF. Based on the CDR3 plus reference TRBV18 and TRBJ1-2, the full variable domain is NAGVMQNPRHLVRRRGQEARLRCSPMKGHSHVYWYRQLPEEGLKFMVYLQKENIIDESGMPKERFSAEFPKEGPSILRIQQVVRGDSAAYFCASSPSQGSYGYTFGSGTRLTVV.

This chain links TRBV19 with TRBJ2-7, with a possible D match to TRBD1 (7 bases). Per germline, CDR1 LNHDA and CDR2 SQIVND (reference sequence). V lost 4 bases and J lost 6, with 34 bases in between. The CDR3 covers 20 residues. CDR3 region: CASSKIWTGLRRVATAEQYF. CDR3 in DNA: TGTGCCAGTAGTAAAATTTGGACAGGATTAAGGAGGGTAGCAACGGCCGAGCAGTACTTC.

The chain joins TRBV7-9 to TRBJ2-2; TRBD1 matches 9 bases. The CDR3 spans 14 residues. V trimming: 5 bases; J trimming: 6 bases; junction bases outside the gene matches: 4. Germline CDR1 is SEHNR and CDR2 is FQNEAQ (reference sequence). The CDR3 nucleotides are TGTGCCAGCAGCATGAGACAGGGGGCCGGGGAGCTGTTTTTT. Protein product: CASSMRQGAGELFF.

The chain employs TRBV18 and TRBJ1-6, with D possibly matching TRBD1 (6 bases). Germline CDR1 is KGHSH and CDR2 is LQKENI. The germline V and J ends were trimmed by 1 base and 9 bases, with 22 bases remaining between them. CDR3 length: 18 amino acids. Here the CDR3 reads CASSPRTRGAGWSSPLHF. The DNA of the CDR3 is TGTGCCAGCTCACCACGGACCAGGGGCGCCGGTTGGAGTTCACCCCTCCACTTT.